The T cell receptor beta chain under discussion was sequenced for a study of human T cells and chemical hapten exposure (dated by TCRdb to 2020 to 2023). About the study as a whole: For sensitization, 2% DPC in acetone was applied to a roughly 2 cm by roughly 2 cm area of upper inner arm skin. Twenty-nine alopecia patients provided blood for TCR sequencing at one to four time points (pre-sensitization, 2, 6 and 24 weeks). Libraries were pooled for sequencing, and variation in per-sample TCR yields was attributed mainly to small differences in library volumes within the pool. This study followed changes in the peripheral blood TCR repertoire in vivo during primary and secondary sensitization of alopecia patients to the hapten diphenylcyclopropenone (DPC). Weekly therapeutic DPC doses were additionally applied to the scalp of patients throughout the roughly 24-week study period. The mostly female patient cohort included alopecia areata with under or over 50% scalp involvement, alopecia totalis and alopecia universalis. Blood samples were taken from patients before sensitization (week 0) and then at 2, 6 and about 24 weeks after DPC sensitization. Patch testing on the upper back used Finn chambers containing 0.01% DPC, with scoring done after 6 days according to International Contact Dermatitis Research Group standards.

For CDR1 and CDR2, the germline V gene lists WSHSY and SAAADI. The CDR3, from cysteine to phenylalanine, totals 13 residues. Only CDR3 DNA is held: 39 bases, read in frame from base 1. Trimming removed 4 bases from V and 7 bases from J; the gene matches leave 3 bases unexplained. Overall results and qualifications from the work: Patch test score was positively correlated with the number of PT1 expanded TCRs, with significance at thresholds 8, 16 and 32 but not at 4. Alopecia, a presumed autoimmune disease, was present in all patients, so the immune response of the patients might differ from that of healthy individuals. Significantly more large CDR3 similarity clusters were formed by expanded TCRs than by pre-sensitization or healthy control sets, consistent with antigen-driven responses. Repeated subsampling changed both the strength of the expansion versus patch-test correlation and the threshold at which that correlation became significant. No change with DPC sensitization was found in the number of TCRs above 1 in 1000 frequency, and no evidence of global repertoire structure alterations was found.

The sample's time point, from its label and the paper: patch test 2, 6 weeks after DPC sensitization. The treatment or condition label on this specimen signifies: therapeutic diphenylcyclopropenone sensitization with weekly scalp DPC. At every patch-test visit, the blood draw took place before the patch test was put on. Eligible patients were aged 18 to 70, diagnosed with alopecia, deemed suitable for DPC therapy, and excluded if pregnant. Total RNA was isolated from unfractionated whole blood collected in Tempus Blood RNA tubes. A remark on this clonotype: The antigen it recognizes is unknown. The input lacks base qualities; no much larger clone sits a single base away.

The library relied on RACE. TCRdb lists the instrument as NextSeq 500. During library preparation, unique molecular identifiers were attached to individual cDNA molecules so that TCRs could be counted quantitatively and reproducibly. For every blood RNA sample, sequencing covered both the TCR alpha and TCR beta chains. As for the authors' bioinformatics: The median number of TCRs per sample was roughly 94,000, ranging from 23,224 to 690,600. The Decombinator software suite was used to annotate the V, J and CDR3 of the TCR reads. For PS versus PT1 abundance plots, all samples were subsampled to the same number of TCRs (28,000). TCRs were defined as expanded if absent before sensitization and observed at least eight times at the 2-week time point. TCRdb redid the processing of the public reads, applying fastp at Q25 and MiXCR, and retained in-frame beta chains. All rows with the same CDR3 protein become a single entry with the most common DNA and genes. The V and J calls and clone size are TCRdb's, not the authors'. The sample table contains more than 75,000 distinct CDR3 sequences; only one count was recorded for approximately 10% of them. Jointly, the top ten make up about 2.5% of the sample.

The rearranged segments are TRBV10-2 and TRBJ1-2, with TRBD1 matching 10 junction bases. The sample was whole blood, taken in connection with sensitization to the hapten diphenylcyclopropenone (DPC). The sequence came from a woman aged 25 to 45 with alopecia areata. Some clones in this sample may be carry-over from other donors' samples. The CDR3 corresponds to CASSGQGAGGYTF. The DNA sequence follows: TGCGCCAGCAGTGGACAGGGGGCAGGTGGCTACACCTTC.